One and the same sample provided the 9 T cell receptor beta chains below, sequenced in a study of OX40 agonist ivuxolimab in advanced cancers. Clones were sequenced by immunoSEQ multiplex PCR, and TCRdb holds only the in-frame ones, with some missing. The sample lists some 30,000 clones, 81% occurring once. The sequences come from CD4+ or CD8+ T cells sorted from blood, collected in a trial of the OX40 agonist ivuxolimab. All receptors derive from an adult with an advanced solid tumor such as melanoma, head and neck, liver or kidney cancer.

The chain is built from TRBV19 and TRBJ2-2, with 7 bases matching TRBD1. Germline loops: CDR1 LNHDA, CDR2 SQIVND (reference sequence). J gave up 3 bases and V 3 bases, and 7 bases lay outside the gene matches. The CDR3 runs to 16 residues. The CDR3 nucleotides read TGTGCCAGTAGTATCCCCCGACAGGGCTACACCGGGGAGCTGTTTTTT. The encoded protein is CASSIPRQGYTGELFF. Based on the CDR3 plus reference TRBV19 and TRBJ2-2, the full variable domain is DGGITQSPKYLFRKEGQNVTLSCEQNLNHDAMYWYRQDPGQGLRLIYYSQIVNDFQKGDIAEGYSVSREKKESFPLTVTSAQKNPTAFYLCASSIPRQGYTGELFFGEGSRLTVL.

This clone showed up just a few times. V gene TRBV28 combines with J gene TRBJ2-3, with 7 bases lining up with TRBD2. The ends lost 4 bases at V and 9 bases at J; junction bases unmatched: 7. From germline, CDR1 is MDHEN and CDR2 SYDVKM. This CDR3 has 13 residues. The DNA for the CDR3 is TGTGCCAGCAGTTCACCACGGGACTACACGCAGTATTTT. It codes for CASSSPRDYTQYF.

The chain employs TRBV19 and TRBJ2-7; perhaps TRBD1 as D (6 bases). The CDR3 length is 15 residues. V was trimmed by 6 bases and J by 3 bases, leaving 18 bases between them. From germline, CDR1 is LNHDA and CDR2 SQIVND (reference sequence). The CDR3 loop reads CASSDYRAGIYEQYF. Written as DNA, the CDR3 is TGTGCCAGTAGCGACTACAGGGCCGGGATCTACGAGCAGTACTTC.

CDR3 in amino acids: CASSLTAFSYNEQFF. The CDR3 DNA is TGTGCCAGCAGTTTAACGGCTTTCTCCTACAATGAGCAGTTCTTC. The chain couples TRBV27 to TRBJ2-1; D gene uncertain. Looked up from germline, CDR1 is MNHEY and CDR2 is SMNVEV (reference sequence). V lost 2 bases to trimming and J lost 0 bases, with 8 bases between them. The CDR3 length is 15 residues.

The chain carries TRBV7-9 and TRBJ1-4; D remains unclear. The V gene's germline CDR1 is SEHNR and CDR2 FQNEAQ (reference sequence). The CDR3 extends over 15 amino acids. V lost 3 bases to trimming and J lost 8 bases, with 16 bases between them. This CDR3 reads CASSFVGQVGEKLFF. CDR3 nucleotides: TGTGCCAGCAGCTTCGTTGGGCAGGTCGGGGAAAAACTGTTTTTT.

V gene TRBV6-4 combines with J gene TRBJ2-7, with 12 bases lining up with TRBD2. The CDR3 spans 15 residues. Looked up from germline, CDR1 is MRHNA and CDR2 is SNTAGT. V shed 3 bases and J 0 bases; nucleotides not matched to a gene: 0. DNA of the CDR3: TGTGCCAGCAGTGAGACTAGCGGGAGCTCCTACGAGCAGTACTTC. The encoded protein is CASSETSGSSYEQYF.

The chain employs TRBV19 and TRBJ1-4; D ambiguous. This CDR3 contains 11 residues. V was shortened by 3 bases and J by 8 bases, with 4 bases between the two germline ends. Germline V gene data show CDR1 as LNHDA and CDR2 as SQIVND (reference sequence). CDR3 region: CASSMGEKLFF. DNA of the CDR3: TGTGCCAGTAGTATGGGGGAAAAACTGTTTTTT. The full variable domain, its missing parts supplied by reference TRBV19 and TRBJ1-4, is DGGITQSPKYLFRKEGQNVTLSCEQNLNHDAMYWYRQDPGQGLRLIYYSQIVNDFQKGDIAEGYSVSREKKESFPLTVTSAQKNPTAFYLCASSMGEKLFFGSGTQLSVL.

The CDR3 nucleotides read TGCGCCAGCAGCCAACTCACAGATACGCAGTATTTT. As protein: CASSQLTDTQYF. The chain links TRBV4-1 to TRBJ2-3, with D unresolved. V was cut by 2 bases and J by 2 bases, with 2 bases left in between. Germline-derived CDR1 and CDR2 are MGHRA and YSYEKL. This CDR3 is 12 amino acids long.

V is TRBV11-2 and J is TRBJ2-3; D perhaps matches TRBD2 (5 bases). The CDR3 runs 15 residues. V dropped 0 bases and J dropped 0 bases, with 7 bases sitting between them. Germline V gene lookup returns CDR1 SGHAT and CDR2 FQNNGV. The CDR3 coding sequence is TGTGCCAGCAGCTTAGACCGGGGAAGCACAGATACGCAGTATTTT. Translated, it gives CASSLDRGSTDTQYF.